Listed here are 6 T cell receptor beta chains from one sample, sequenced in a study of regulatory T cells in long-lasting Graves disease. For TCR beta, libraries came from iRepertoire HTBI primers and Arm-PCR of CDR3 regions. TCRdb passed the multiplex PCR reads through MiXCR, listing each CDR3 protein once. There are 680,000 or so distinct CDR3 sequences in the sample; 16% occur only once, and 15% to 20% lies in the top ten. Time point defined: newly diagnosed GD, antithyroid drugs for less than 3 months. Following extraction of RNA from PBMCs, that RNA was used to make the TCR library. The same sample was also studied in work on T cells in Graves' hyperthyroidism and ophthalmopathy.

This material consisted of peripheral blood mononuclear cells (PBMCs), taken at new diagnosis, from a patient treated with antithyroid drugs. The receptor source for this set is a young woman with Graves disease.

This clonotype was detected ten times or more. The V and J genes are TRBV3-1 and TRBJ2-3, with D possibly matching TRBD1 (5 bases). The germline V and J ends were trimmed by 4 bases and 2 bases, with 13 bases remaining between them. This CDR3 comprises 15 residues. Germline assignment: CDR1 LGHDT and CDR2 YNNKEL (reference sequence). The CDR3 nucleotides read TGTGCCAGCAGCCGGACCCCAGGGATCACAGATACGCAGTATTTT. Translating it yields CASSRTPGITDTQYF.

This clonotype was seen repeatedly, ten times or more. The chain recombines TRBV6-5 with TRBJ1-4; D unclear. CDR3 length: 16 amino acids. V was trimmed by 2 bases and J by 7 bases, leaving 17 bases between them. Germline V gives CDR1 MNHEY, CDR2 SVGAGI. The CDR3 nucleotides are TGTGCCAGCAGTTACCCACAACCCCTCGAAGGTGAAAAACTGTTTTTT. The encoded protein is CASSYPQPLEGEKLFF.

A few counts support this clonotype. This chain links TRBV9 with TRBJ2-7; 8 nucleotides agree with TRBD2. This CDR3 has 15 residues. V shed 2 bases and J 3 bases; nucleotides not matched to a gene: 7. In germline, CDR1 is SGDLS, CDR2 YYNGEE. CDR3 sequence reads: CASSVSASGSYEQYF. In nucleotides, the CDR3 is TGTGCCAGCAGCGTTTCGGCCAGCGGGAGCTACGAGCAGTACTTC.

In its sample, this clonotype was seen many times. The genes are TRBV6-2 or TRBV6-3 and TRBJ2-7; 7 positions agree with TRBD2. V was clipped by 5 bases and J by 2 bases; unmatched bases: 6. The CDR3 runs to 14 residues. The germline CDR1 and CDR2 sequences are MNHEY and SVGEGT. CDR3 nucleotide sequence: TGTGCCAGCAGTGATTCGCGGGAGCCCTACGAGCAGTACTTC. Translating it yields CASSDSREPYEQYF.

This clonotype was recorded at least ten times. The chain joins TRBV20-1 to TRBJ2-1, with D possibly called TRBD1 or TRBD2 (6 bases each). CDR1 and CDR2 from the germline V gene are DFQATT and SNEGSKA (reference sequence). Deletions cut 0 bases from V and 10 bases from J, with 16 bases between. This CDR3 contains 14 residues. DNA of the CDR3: TGCAGTGCTAGAGACAGGGGAGGTCAGGGAGAGCAGTTCTTC. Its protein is CSARDRGGQGEQFF.

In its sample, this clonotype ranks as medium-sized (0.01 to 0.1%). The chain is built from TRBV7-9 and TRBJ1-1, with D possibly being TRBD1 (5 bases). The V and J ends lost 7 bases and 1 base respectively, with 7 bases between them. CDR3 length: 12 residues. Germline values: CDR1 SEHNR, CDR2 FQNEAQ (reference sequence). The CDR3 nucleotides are TGTGCCAGCACCGGACAGAACACTGAAGCTTTCTTT. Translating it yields CASTGQNTEAFF.